This TCR beta chain was captured in a study of vaccination effects on CD4 cells after COVID-19. Notes on the study in general: Convalescents showed post-vaccine spike-reactive clones that were mainly new vaccine-induced clones. Researchers reported few convalescent patients and no early post-infection timepoints in the study.

With regard to this clone: Antigen unknown.

Only in-frame clones appear in the TCRdb table, and some are missing; sequencing was by immunoSEQ multiplex PCR. This table has roughly 27,000 clones, about 77% appearing once. Peptide-pool stimulation followed by sequencing identified expanded antigen-specific CD4+ clonotypes in the ViraFEST assay. Culture proceeded for more than nine days, and CD4+ T cells were then isolated. This person caught SARS-CoV-2 sometime from March to December 2020, and PCR testing confirmed the infection. Two million PBMC were placed in each well, which was supplemented with 10 IU/ml IL-2 and about 10 ug/ml peptides. A half-medium replacement with IL-2 medium was carried out on days 3 and 7. Trimming at V came to 7 bases and at J to 3 bases, leaving 6 bases not matched to a gene. CDR3 length: 14 amino acids. Looked up from germline, CDR1 is MNHEY and CDR2 is SVGAGI.

The clonotype originates from a human donor who had a prior SARS-CoV-2 infection. This chain connects TRBV6-5 to TRBJ1-2, with 9 bases that match TRBD1. Sequencing used CD4+ T cells from PBMCs cultured with HCoV-NL63 spike peptides, obtained before COVID-19 vaccination. CDR3 amino acids: CASNRDRVDYGYTF. CDR3 DNA: TGTGCCAGCAACAGGGACAGGGTTGACTATGGCTACACCTTC.